The entry below gives a single TCR beta chain sequence along with its context. Its antigen remains unidentified. A second about 6 to 12 cycle PCR used barcoded and J-beta primers. One entry per CDR3 protein results from TCRdb running MiXCR on the 5' RACE reads. In the table there are around 710,000 distinct CDR3 sequences, more than 40% of which are singletons. Looked up from germline, CDR1 is MNHEY and CDR2 is SMNVEV (reference sequence). The CDR3 totals 13 residues. Trimming stripped 8 bases from V and 0 bases from J, with 10 bases between. These data belong to a study of blood T cells in healthy people across ages. Study-wide points: There were more naive CD4+ cells and higher diversity in long-lived donors than in aged donors.

The material sequenced was blood. The rearrangement links TRBV27 to TRBJ1-1; D unclear. The TCR comes from a woman aged 60 to 75 in good health. The CDR3 is CASRPPMNTEAFF. The CDR3, as DNA: TGTGCCAGCCGGCCACCTATGAACACTGAAGCTTTCTTT.